This T cell receptor (beta chain) emerged from a study of blood T cells in healthy people across ages. Overall study results and limits: Percentage of naive T cells showed a strong correlation with TCR beta diversity.

Using a J-beta primer mix together with a sample-barcoded 5' primer, a second PCR was run for roughly 6 to 12 cycles. TCRdb itself ran the 5' RACE reads through MiXCR, one entry per CDR3 protein. This sample has around 620,000 distinct CDR3 sequences; 25% to 30% occur once, and the top ten carry roughly 18%. A note on this clonotype: Its antigen is unidentified.

Peripheral blood was drawn, ten milliliters per donor. PBMCs numbering at least 7 million were isolated per sample. The CDR3 is made up of 12 amino acids. With 5 bases clipped from V and 8 bases from J, the junction kept 3 bases outside the gene matches. Germline assignment: CDR1 SEHNR and CDR2 FQNEAQ (reference sequence). The sequenced sample consisted of blood. This chain uses TRBV7-9 with TRBJ2-1; 7 bases line up with TRBD1. The TCR was taken from a woman in her seventies in good health. The CDR3 loop is CASSPQGDEQFF. DNA of the CDR3: TGTGCCAGCAGCCCTCAGGGGGATGAGCAGTTCTTC.